Listed below are T cell receptor beta chains from one sample, sequenced in a study of beta chain features in type 1 diabetes. TCRdb keeps only in-frame clones here, not all; method: immunoSEQ multiplex PCR. There are fewer than 350,000 clones in the sample; about 15% occur only once, and roughly 0.015% lies in the top ten. The sequenced sample consisted of naive CD4+ T cells from blood. Receptor source: a man aged 18 to 30 with type 1 diabetes. The CDR3 runs from the conserved cysteine through the conserved F or W. Each record gives: J gene, V gene, D gene, clone size, CDR3 DNA, CDR3 protein. D genes are given only for firm matches. Clone size is not always given. Where it is, it says once, few, many or a class for expanded clones.

>TRBJ2-1|TRBV30|TRBD2|few
TGTGCCTGGAGTGTAAATAGCGGGGGACCCCGGGGCTACAATGAGCAGTTCTTC
CAWSVNSGGPRGYNEQFF
>TRBJ2-6|TRBV2|TRBD1|.
TGTGCCAGCAGCTGGGGACAGGGAGGCTCTGGGGCCAACGTCCTGACTTTC
CASSWGQGGSGANVLTF
>TRBJ2-2|TRBV30|.|.
TGTGCCTGGAGGGGCCAGGGTAGGGTTACCGGGGAGCTGTTTTTT
CAWRGQGRVTGELFF
>TRBJ2-5|TRBV11-2|TRBD2|.
TGTGCCAGCAGCTTAGGACTAGCGGGGGGGCAAGAGACCCAGTACTTC
CASSLGLAGGQETQYF
>TRBJ1-2|TRBV6-6|TRBD1|.
TGTGCCAGCAGTTACCTGGGACAGACCATACAAACCTTC
CASSYLGQTIQTF
>TRBJ1-6|TRBV9|TRBD1|.
TGTGCCAGCAGCCCCCACAGGGGGCGACCTTCAAATTCACCCCTCCACTTT
CASSPHRGRPSNSPLHF
>TRBJ2-3|TRBV5-1|.|.
TGCGCCAGCAGCCCAGGACTTGTCACAGATACGCAGTATTTT
CASSPGLVTDTQYF
>TRBJ2-3|TRBV28|.|few
TGTGCCAGCAGTTTACTGGCACAGAGCACAGATACGCAGTATTTT
CASSLLAQSTDTQYF
>TRBJ1-2|TRBV28|.|.
TGTGCCAGCAGTTTTCCGGGTAACTATGGCTACACCTTC
CASSFPGNYGYTF
>TRBJ2-7|TRBV29-1|.|few
TGCAGCGTTGAAGGGGCAGGGTCTTCCTACGAGCAGTACTTC
CSVEGAGSSYEQYF
>TRBJ1-4|TRBV7-2|.|.
TGTGCCAGCAGCTTAGACAGCTTTAATGAAAAACTGTTTTTT
CASSLDSFNEKLFF
>TRBJ2-3|TRBV5-6|.|.
TGTGCCAGCAGCTTGGCCCTCGGGACAGATACGCAGTATTTT
CASSLALGTDTQYF
>TRBJ2-3|TRBV11-2|.|few
TGTGCCAGCAGCTTAGAAAGTCGCTACACAGATACGCAGTATTTT
CASSLESRYTDTQYF
>TRBJ1-3|TRBV9|.|.
TGTGCCAGCAGCGTAGGCGGACTCTCTGGAAACACCATATATTTT
CASSVGGLSGNTIYF
>TRBJ2-7|TRBV5-4|.|.
TGTGCCAGCAGCCCTGACAGAACCTACGAGCAGTACTTC
CASSPDRTYEQYF
>TRBJ2-7|TRBV10-3|TRBD2|.
TGTGCCATCAGTCCCTTCTCTAGCGGGGGGGTCTACGAGCAGTACTTC
CAISPFSSGGVYEQYF
>TRBJ2-3|TRBV14|.|.
TGTGCCAGCAGCCAAGCAGGAGGTAATACGCAGTATTTT
CASSQAGGNTQYF
>TRBJ2-5|TRBV27|.|few
TGTGCCAGCAGTTTAAAAGTACAGGAGACCCAGTACTTC
CASSLKVQETQYF
>TRBJ2-5|TRBV30|.|.
TGTGCCTGGAGTGTCGGTCAAGAGACCCAGTACTTC
CAWSVGQETQYF